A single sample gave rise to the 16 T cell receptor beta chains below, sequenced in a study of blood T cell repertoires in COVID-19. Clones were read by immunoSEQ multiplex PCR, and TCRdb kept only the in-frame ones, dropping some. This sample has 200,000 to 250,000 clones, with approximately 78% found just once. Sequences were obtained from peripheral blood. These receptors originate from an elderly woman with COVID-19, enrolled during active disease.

The CDR3 reads CASTQTGTVGGDTQYF. The CDR3 nucleotides read TGCGCCAGCACACAGACAGGGACGGTTGGCGGCGATACGCAGTATTTT. This sequence joins TRBV5-1 and TRBJ2-3; 7 nucleotides line up with TRBD1. With V trimmed by 6 bases and J by 6 bases, 16 bases remained unmatched. The CDR3 spans 16 residues. Germline lookup yields CDR1 SGHRS and CDR2 YFSETQ.

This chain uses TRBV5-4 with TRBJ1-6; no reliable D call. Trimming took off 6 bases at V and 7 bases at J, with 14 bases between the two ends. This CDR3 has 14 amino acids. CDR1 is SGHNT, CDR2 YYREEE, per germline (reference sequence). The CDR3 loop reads CASTQDLRNSPLHF. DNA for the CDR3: TGTGCCAGCACACAAGATTTGAGGAATTCACCCCTCCACTTT.

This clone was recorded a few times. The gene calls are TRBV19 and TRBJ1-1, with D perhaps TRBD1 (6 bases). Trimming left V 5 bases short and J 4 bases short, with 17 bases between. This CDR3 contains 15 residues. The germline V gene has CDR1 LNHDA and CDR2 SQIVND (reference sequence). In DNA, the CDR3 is TGTGCCAGTAGTTCTCAGATGGGCAGGGGCACTGAAGCTTTCTTT. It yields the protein CASSSQMGRGTEAFF.

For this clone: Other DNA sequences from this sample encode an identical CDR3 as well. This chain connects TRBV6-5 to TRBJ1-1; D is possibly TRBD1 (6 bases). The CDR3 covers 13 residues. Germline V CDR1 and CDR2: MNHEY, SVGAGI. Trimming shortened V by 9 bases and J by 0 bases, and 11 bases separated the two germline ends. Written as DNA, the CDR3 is TGTGCCAGTCGCAGGGGTTTGAACACTGAAGCTTTCTTT. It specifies CASRRGLNTEAFF.

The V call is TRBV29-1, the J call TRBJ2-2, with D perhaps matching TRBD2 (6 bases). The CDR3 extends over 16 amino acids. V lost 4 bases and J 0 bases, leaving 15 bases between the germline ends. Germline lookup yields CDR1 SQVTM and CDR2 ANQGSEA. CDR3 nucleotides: TGCAGCGTTGTGTTAGGGACTCGTACGAACACCGGGGAGCTGTTTTTT. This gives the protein CSVVLGTRTNTGELFF.

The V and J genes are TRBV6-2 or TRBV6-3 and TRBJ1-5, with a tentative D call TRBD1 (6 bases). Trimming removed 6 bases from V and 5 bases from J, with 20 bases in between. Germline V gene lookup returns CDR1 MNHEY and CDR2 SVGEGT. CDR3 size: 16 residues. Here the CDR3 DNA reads TGTGCCAGCAGCCTGAAGAGGGGGACTATCGATCAGCCCCAGCATTTT. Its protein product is CASSLKRGTIDQPQHF.

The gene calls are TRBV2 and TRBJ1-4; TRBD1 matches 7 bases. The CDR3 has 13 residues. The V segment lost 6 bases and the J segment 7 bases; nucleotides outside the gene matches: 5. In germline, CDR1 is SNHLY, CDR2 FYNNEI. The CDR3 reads CASRGQASEKLFF. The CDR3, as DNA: TGTGCCAGCAGAGGACAGGCATCTGAAAAACTGTTTTTT.

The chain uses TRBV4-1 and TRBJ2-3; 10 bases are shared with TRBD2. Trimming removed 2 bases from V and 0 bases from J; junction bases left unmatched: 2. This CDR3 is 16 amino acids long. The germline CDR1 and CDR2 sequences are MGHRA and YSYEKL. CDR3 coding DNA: TGCGCCAGCAGCCAATCTAGCGGGGGCAGCACAGATACGCAGTATTTT. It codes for CASSQSSGGSTDTQYF.

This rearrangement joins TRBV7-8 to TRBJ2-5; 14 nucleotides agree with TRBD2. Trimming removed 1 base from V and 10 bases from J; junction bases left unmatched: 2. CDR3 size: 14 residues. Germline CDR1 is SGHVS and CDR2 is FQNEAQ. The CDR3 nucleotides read TGTGCCAGCAGCTTAGGACTAGCGGGAGGGATCCAGTACTTC. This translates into CASSLGLAGGIQYF.

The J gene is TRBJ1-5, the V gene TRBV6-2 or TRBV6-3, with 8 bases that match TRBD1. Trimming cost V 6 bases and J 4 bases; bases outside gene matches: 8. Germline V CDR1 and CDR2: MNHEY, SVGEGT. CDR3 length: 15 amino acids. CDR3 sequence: CASSRQGRNNQPQHF. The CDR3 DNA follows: TGTGCCAGCAGCCGACAGGGGCGGAATAATCAGCCCCAGCATTTT.

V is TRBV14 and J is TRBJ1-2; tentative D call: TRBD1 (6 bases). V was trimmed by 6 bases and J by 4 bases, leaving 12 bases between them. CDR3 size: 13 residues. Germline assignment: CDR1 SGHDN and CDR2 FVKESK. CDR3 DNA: TGTGCCAGCAGTCCGGACAGCTTCTATGGCTACACCTTC. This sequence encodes CASSPDSFYGYTF.

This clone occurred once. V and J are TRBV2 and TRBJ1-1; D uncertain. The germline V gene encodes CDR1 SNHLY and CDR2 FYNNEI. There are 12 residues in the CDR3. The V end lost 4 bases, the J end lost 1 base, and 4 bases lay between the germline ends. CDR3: CASSVGNTEAFF. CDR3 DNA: TGTGCCAGCAGTGTCGGGAACACTGAAGCTTTCTTT. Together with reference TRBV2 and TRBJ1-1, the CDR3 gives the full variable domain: EPEVTQTPSHQVTQMGQEVILRCVPISNHLYFYWYRQILGQKVEFLVSFYNNEISEKSEIFDDQFSVERPDGSNFTLKIRSTKLEDSAMYFCASSVGNTEAFFGQGTRLTVV.

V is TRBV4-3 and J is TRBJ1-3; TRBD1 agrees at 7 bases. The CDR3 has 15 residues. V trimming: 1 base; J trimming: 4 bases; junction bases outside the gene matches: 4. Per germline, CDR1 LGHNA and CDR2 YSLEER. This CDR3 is CASSQAGTAGNTIYF. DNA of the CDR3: TGCGCCAGCAGCCAAGCCGGGACAGCGGGAAACACCATATATTTT.

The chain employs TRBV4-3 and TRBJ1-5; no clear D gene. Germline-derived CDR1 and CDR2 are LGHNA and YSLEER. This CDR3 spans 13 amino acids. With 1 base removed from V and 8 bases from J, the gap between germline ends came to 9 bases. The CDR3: CASSQGPEKPQHF. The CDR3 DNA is TGCGCCAGCAGCCAAGGGCCCGAAAAGCCCCAGCATTTT.

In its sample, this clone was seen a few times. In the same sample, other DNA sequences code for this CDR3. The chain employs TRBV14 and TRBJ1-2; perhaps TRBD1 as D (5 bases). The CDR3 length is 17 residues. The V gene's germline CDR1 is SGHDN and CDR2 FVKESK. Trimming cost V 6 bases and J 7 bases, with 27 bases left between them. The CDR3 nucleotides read TGTGCCAGCAGTCGCCTCCTACCGGGAGGGGTCCTAGGTGGCTACACCTTC. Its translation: CASSRLLPGGVLGGYTF.

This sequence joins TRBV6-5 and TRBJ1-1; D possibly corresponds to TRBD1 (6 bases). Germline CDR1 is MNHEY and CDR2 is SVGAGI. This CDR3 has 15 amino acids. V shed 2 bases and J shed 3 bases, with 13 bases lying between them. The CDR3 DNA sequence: TGTGCCAGCAGTTACCCTGGGCAGGGGCACACTGAAGCTTTCTTT. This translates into CASSYPGQGHTEAFF.